The 3 T cell receptor beta chains below were found in one sample sequenced in a study of T-cell memory formation after mild COVID-19. MiXCR, run by TCRdb on the 5' RACE reads, gives a single entry per CDR3 protein. The sample shows more than 350,000 distinct CDR3 sequences, 21% of them seen only once. Sequenced input: PBMCs or a T cell subset sorted from them (not recorded which). Every receptor here comes from an adult woman who had mild COVID-19 (a few samples of this study predate the infection). Cell type and time point are not known.

This clonotype was detected only a few times. V is TRBV7-6 and J is TRBJ1-2; TRBD1 is a possible D gene (6 bases). V was cut by 2 bases and J by 8 bases, with 12 bases left in between. Germline loops: CDR1 SGHVS, CDR2 FNYEAQ. This CDR3 has 13 amino acids. The CDR3 region is CASSLYGGRGYTF. CDR3 sequence (DNA): TGTGCCAGCAGCTTATATGGGGGCCGGGGCTACACCTTC.

Turning to this clonotype: One end of the junction varies from germline; a read error may be responsible. The chain combines TRBV7-9 with TRBJ2-7; 8 bases map to TRBD1. Germline V lookup: CDR1 SEHNR, CDR2 FQNEAQ (reference sequence). The CDR3 has 16 amino acids. CDR3 in amino acids: CASSLAAGQVSYEQYF. The CDR3, as DNA: TGTGCCAGCAGCCTAGCCGCGGGACAGGTCTCCTACGAGCAGTACTTC.

With regard to this clonotype: One end of the junction does not line up with germline, which may come from a read error. V gene TRBV11-2 combines with J gene TRBJ1-2; D not resolved. CDR3 length: 11 residues. The germline V gene has CDR1 SGHAT and CDR2 FQNNGV. The CDR3 nucleotides are TGTGCCAGCGGAACGAGAATGTTCGCTTTCTTC. This gives the protein CASGTRMFAFF.